The 13 T cell receptor beta chains below come from one sample, sequenced in a study of STAT5B mutations in CD4+ large granular lymphocyte leukemia. Profiled with immunoSEQ multiplex PCR; TCRdb holds only in-frame clones, not every one. The table lists about 31,000 clones, roughly 91% of them singletons. Sequences were obtained from CD4+ T cells from blood buffy coats. These receptors were collected from a human donor in good health.

This clone came up once. This chain links TRBV28 with TRBJ2-3, with TRBD2 matching over 7 bases. Germline CDR1 reads MDHEN; CDR2 reads SYDVKM. The CDR3 has 13 residues. Trimming at V came to 7 bases and at J to 6 bases, leaving 7 bases not matched to a gene. Here the CDR3 DNA reads TGTGCCAGCATGGGGGGGAGAAGGGATACGCAGTATTTT. This gives the protein CASMGGRRDTQYF.

The CDR3 DNA reads as TGTGCCAGCAGTGACGGGGAGCACATTCAGTACTTC. Its translation: CASSDGEHIQYF. This chain connects TRBV6-1 to TRBJ2-4, with D possibly matching TRBD2 (5 bases). V lost 3 bases and J lost 8, with 8 bases in between. From germline, CDR1 is MNHNS and CDR2 SASEGT. The CDR3 totals 12 residues.

The chain uses TRBV7-8 and TRBJ2-1, with 10 bases identical to TRBD2. With V trimmed by 1 base and J by 3 bases, 9 bases remained unmatched. Looked up from germline, CDR1 is SGHVS and CDR2 is FQNEAQ. There are 18 residues in the CDR3. CDR3 sequence (DNA): TGTGCCAGCAGCTTAGTTCAGTTATTAGCGGGAGGCTACAATGAGCAGTTCTTC. Translating it yields CASSLVQLLAGGYNEQFF.

CDR3 bases: TGTGCCAGCAGCTTAGCGCAATGGGGGCCCTACGAGCAGTACTTC. Protein: CASSLAQWGPYEQYF. The rearrangement uses TRBV7-9 and TRBJ2-7, with D perhaps TRBD1 (6 bases). V was cut by 0 bases and J by 2 bases, with 11 bases left in between. CDR3 length: 15 amino acids. Looked up from germline, CDR1 is SEHNR and CDR2 is FQNEAQ (reference sequence).

V is TRBV5-6 and J is TRBJ1-2; D ambiguous. CDR1 and CDR2 from the germline V gene are SGHDT and YYEEEE. V was cut by 0 bases and J by 3 bases, with 6 bases left in between. This CDR3 contains 13 residues. CDR3 loop: CASSLEDDYGYTF. The CDR3 coding sequence is TGTGCCAGCAGCTTGGAAGATGACTATGGCTACACCTTC. Based on the CDR3 plus reference TRBV5-6 and TRBJ1-2, the full variable domain is DAGVTQSPTHLIKTRGQQVTLRCSPKSGHDTVSWYQQALGQGPQFIFQYYEEEERQRGNFPDRFSGHQFPNYSSELNVNALLLGDSALYLCASSLEDDYGYTFGSGTRLTVV.

This clone appeared once. The chain uses TRBV18 and TRBJ1-1; tentatively, D is TRBD1 (5 bases). CDR1 is KGHSH, CDR2 LQKENI, per germline. The CDR3 consists of 14 residues. Trimming took 1 base from V and 5 from J, leaving 11 bases between them. Written as DNA, the CDR3 is TGTGCCAGCTCACCACAGGGGAGAGGTACTGAAGCTTTCTTT. Amino acid sequence: CASSPQGRGTEAFF.

This rearrangement joins TRBV29-1 to TRBJ1-2, with D tentatively TRBD1 (6 bases). Deletions cut 2 bases from V and 5 bases from J, with 12 bases between. Germline CDR1 is SQVTM and CDR2 is ANQGSEA. The CDR3 covers 13 residues. DNA of the CDR3: TGCAGCGTTGAATCGGGGACAATTTATGGCTACACCTTC. Translated: CSVESGTIYGYTF.

This clone was recorded only once. The gene calls are TRBV6-6 and TRBJ1-1; 7 bases are shared with TRBD1. Trimming took 7 bases from V and 6 from J; bases not matched to a gene: 14. The germline gives CDR1 MNHNY, CDR2 SVGAGI (reference sequence). This CDR3 region has 15 residues. The DNA of the CDR3 is TGTGCCAGCACCAAACCAGCGACAGGGCTGGCTGAAGCTTTCTTT. Translation gives CASTKPATGLAEAFF.

The chain combines TRBV6-6 with TRBJ2-7; 7 bases map to TRBD1. Trimming removed 7 bases from V and 5 bases from J; junction bases left unmatched: 14. Germline lookup yields CDR1 MNHNY and CDR2 SVGAGI (reference sequence). The CDR3 is 15 residues long. The CDR3 bases are TGTGCCAGCAACCGACCGAGACAGGGAGTACACGAGCAGTACTTC. Encoded protein: CASNRPRQGVHEQYF.

The CDR3 sequence is CASSGGTSGPTGEQYF. Written as DNA, the CDR3 is TGTGCCAGCAGTGGGGGGACTAGCGGGCCAACGGGGGAGCAGTACTTC. The chain links TRBV28 to TRBJ2-7, with 12 bases aligning to TRBD2. The CDR3 sequence is 16 residues long. V dropped 5 bases and J dropped 7; count of bases not matched to a gene: 12. Looked up from germline, CDR1 is MDHEN and CDR2 is SYDVKM.

The gene calls are TRBV10-2 and TRBJ2-1; possible D gene TRBD2, 6 bases. Trimming removed 6 bases from V and 0 bases from J, with 24 bases in between. Germline V lookup: CDR1 WSHSY, CDR2 SAAADI. The CDR3 has 19 residues. This chain's CDR3 is CASRGGSIERLSSYNEQFF. Written as DNA, the CDR3 is TGCGCCAGCAGGGGGGGAAGTATAGAGCGCCTAAGCTCCTACAATGAGCAGTTCTTC.

CDR3 bases: TGTGCCAGCAGCTTAGCGCGGGGGGCGGGAGGCTCCTACGAGCAGTACTTC. This codes for CASSLARGAGGSYEQYF. V is TRBV7-2 and J is TRBJ2-7, with 8 bases aligning to TRBD2. Unmatched junction bases numbered 7, after V lost 0 bases and J lost 0 bases. Per germline, CDR1 SGHTA and CDR2 FQGNSA. This CDR3 spans 17 amino acids.

V is TRBV7-2 and J is TRBJ2-1; D remains unclear. This CDR3 comprises 11 residues. The germline gives CDR1 SGHTA, CDR2 FQGNSA. V was shortened by 2 bases and J by 9 bases, with 5 bases between the two germline ends. The CDR3 loop reads CASSLLGEQFF. The CDR3 coding sequence is TGTGCCAGCAGCTTATTAGGTGAGCAGTTCTTC.